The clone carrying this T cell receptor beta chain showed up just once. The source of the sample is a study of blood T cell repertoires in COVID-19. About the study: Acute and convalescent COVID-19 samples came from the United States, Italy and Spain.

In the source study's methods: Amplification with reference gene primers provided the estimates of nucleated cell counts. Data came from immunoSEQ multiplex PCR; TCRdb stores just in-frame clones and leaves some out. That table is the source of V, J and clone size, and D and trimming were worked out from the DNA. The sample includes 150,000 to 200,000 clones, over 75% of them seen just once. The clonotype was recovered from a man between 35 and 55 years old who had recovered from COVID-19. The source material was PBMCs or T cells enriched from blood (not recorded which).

CDR3 in amino acids: CASSQDRGAGLRDSPLHF. The CDR3 nucleotides read TGTGCCAGCAGCCAAGATCGGGGCGCGGGACTTAGGGATTCACCCCTCCACTTT. The rearrangement uses TRBV4-2 and TRBJ1-6, with TRBD1 as a possible D gene (5 bases). V gave up 0 bases and J gave up 8 bases, with 20 bases separating them. The CDR3 covers 18 residues. CDR1 is LGHNA, CDR2 YNFKEQ, per germline.